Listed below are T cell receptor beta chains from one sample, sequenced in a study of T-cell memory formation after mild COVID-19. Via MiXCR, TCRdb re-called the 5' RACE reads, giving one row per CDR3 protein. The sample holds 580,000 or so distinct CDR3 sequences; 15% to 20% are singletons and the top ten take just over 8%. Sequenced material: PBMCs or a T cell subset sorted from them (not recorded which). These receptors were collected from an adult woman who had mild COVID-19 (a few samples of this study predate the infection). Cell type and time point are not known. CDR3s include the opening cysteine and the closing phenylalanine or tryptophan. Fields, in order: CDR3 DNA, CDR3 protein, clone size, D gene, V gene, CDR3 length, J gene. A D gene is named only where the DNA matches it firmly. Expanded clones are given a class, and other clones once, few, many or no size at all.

DNA: TGTGCCAGCAGCTTCCGGGCTAGGGGTCCAACTGAAGCTTTCTTT
CDR3: CASSFRARGPTEAFF
size: few
D: .
V: TRBV7-8
length: 15
J: TRBJ1-1

DNA: TGTGCCAGCAGTTACTCTACCAGGGTGACCAGCTCCTACGAGCAGTACTTC
CDR3: CASSYSTRVTSSYEQYF
size: few
D: .
V: TRBV6-2/TRBV6-3
length: 17
J: TRBJ2-7

DNA: TGTGCCAGCAGCGTATCGACGACAGGGTATGCGGGAGAGCAGTACTTC
CDR3: CASSVSTTGYAGEQYF
size: few
D: .
V: TRBV9
length: 16
J: TRBJ2-7

DNA: TGTGCCAGCAGCCCTTGGACGGGGCTGGGAGCTTTCTTT
CDR3: CASSPWTGLGAFF
size: few
D: .
V: TRBV3-1
length: 13
J: TRBJ1-1

DNA: TGCAGCGTTGATACTTTAGACAGTACATCTGGGGCCAACGTCCTGACTTTC
CDR3: CSVDTLDSTSGANVLTF
size: few
D: .
V: TRBV29-1
length: 17
J: TRBJ2-6

DNA: TGCGCCAGCAGCCAGAACAGACAGGGGGCAGGGTTTGGATCCTACAATGAGCAGTTCTTC
CDR3: CASSQNRQGAGFGSYNEQFF
size: few
D: TRBD1
V: TRBV5-1
length: 20
J: TRBJ2-1

DNA: TGCGCCAGCAGCCCGCAAGCCACGAACACTGAAGCTTTCTTT
CDR3: CASSPQATNTEAFF
size: few
D: .
V: TRBV5-1
length: 14
J: TRBJ1-1

DNA: TGCGCCAGCAGCTTGGGCTACGGGACACCGTACGAGCAGTACTTC
CDR3: CASSLGYGTPYEQYF
size: .
D: .
V: TRBV5-1
length: 15
J: TRBJ2-7

DNA: TGCGCCAGCAGCCCGGGGGGAACTAACACCGGGGAGCTGTTTTTT
CDR3: CASSPGGTNTGELFF
size: .
D: TRBD2
V: TRBV5-1
length: 15
J: TRBJ2-2

DNA: TGTGCCAGTGGGATCTACAATGAGCAGTTCTTC
CDR3: CASGIYNEQFF
size: few
D: .
V: TRBV2
length: 11
J: TRBJ2-1

DNA: TGCAGTGCGAGGACAGATAGTCCCCAAGAGACCCAGTACTTC
CDR3: CSARTDSPQETQYF
size: few
D: .
V: TRBV20-1
length: 14
J: TRBJ2-5

DNA: TGTGCCACCTCTCGGGGGATAGTGAGTGAGCAGTTCTTC
CDR3: CATSRGIVSEQFF
size: few
D: .
V: TRBV19
length: 13
J: TRBJ2-1

DNA: TGTGCCAGCGTTGCGATAGCGGGAGGGTCAGAGACCCAGTACTTC
CDR3: CASVAIAGGSETQYF
size: few
D: TRBD2
V: TRBV12-3/TRBV12-4
length: 15
J: TRBJ2-5

DNA: TGTGCCAGCAGCATAAGGACAGGGGACACTGAAGCTTTCTTT
CDR3: CASSIRTGDTEAFF
size: .
D: TRBD1
V: TRBV5-4
length: 14
J: TRBJ1-1

DNA: TGCGCCAGCAGCCAAGATAGAGGACACTCCTACAATGAGCAGTTCTTC
CDR3: CASSQDRGHSYNEQFF
size: .
D: .
V: TRBV4-3
length: 16
J: TRBJ2-1

DNA: TGTGCCAGCAGCCAAGAATGGTCACAGCTGAACACTGAAGCTTTCTTT
CDR3: CASSQEWSQLNTEAFF
size: few
D: .
V: TRBV4-2
length: 16
J: TRBJ1-1

DNA: TGTGCCAGCAGCCGTAATTCGGCGAACACCGGGGAGCTGTTTTTT
CDR3: CASSRNSANTGELFF
size: .
D: .
V: TRBV7-9
length: 15
J: TRBJ2-2

DNA: TGTGCCAGCACCGGGGCCCGGGACGCCTCAGTGGACGGTAACTATGGCTACACCTTC
CDR3: CASTGARDASVDGNYGYTF
size: many
D: .
V: TRBV9
length: 19
J: TRBJ1-2

DNA: TGTGCCAGCAGCTTGGGACTCCGGGGGGTCGAGACCCAGTACTTC
CDR3: CASSLGLRGVETQYF
size: .
D: TRBD2
V: TRBV5-6
length: 15
J: TRBJ2-5

DNA: TGTGCCAGCAGCTTAGCGGCCCGGGGGGAAAAACTGTTTTTT
CDR3: CASSLAARGEKLFF
size: few
D: .
V: TRBV7-7
length: 14
J: TRBJ1-4

DNA: TGTGCCAGCAGTGGGTCATGGGGCCACAGGGGAACGGAGACCCAGTACTTC
CDR3: CASSGSWGHRGTETQYF
size: many
D: TRBD1
V: TRBV25-1
length: 17
J: TRBJ2-5

DNA: TGTGCTAGTGGTTTGGCCAGGGAGATCTTCCCCTACGAGCAGTACTTC
CDR3: CASGLAREIFPYEQYF
size: many
D: .
V: TRBV12-5
length: 16
J: TRBJ2-7

DNA: TGTGCCAGCAGTTACATGTCAGGGGGACTCTATGGCTACACCTTC
CDR3: CASSYMSGGLYGYTF
size: .
D: TRBD1
V: TRBV6-5
length: 15
J: TRBJ1-2

DNA: TGTGCCAGCAGCGGAACAGGGAGGGGGTTTAGTCGGGTGAGCACAGATACGCAGTATTTT
CDR3: CASSGTGRGFSRVSTDTQYF
size: .
D: .
V: TRBV27
length: 20
J: TRBJ2-3

DNA: TGTGCCAGCAGCCAGGGCGGGGCGAAAGAGACCCAGTACTTC
CDR3: CASSQGGAKETQYF
size: few
D: .
V: TRBV11-2
length: 14
J: TRBJ2-5

DNA: TGCGCCAGCAGCCTCTTAGCTGCAACTAATGAAAAACTGTTTTTT
CDR3: CASSLLAATNEKLFF
size: .
D: .
V: TRBV4-1
length: 15
J: TRBJ1-4

DNA: TGTGCCAGCAGCTTAAGACAGGGAGCGGTATACGAGCAGTACTTC
CDR3: CASSLRQGAVYEQYF
size: .
D: TRBD1
V: TRBV11-2
length: 15
J: TRBJ2-7

DNA: TGTGCCAGCAGTGAATGGTCCGGTCTCAACGAGCTCCAGTACTTC
CDR3: CASSEWSGLNELQYF
size: .
D: .
V: TRBV2
length: 15
J: TRBJ2-5